This TCR beta chain was sequenced in a study of blood T cell repertoires in COVID-19. Across the study: COVID-19 samples from acute and convalescent phases originated in the United States, Italy and Spain. Sample material is recorded as cDNA or gDNA derived from T cells, B-cell-depleted T cells, or PBMCs.

Per the authors' pipeline: Nucleated cell number was recorded as an estimate derived from reference gene primer amplification. Produced via immunoSEQ multiplex PCR; TCRdb's table is partial and in-frame only. V and J calls and clone size are those listed in that table; D and trimming were worked out from the DNA. The table shows 89,000 or so clones, with around 96% occurring only once. This CDR3 region has 20 residues. Germline CDR1 and CDR2: SGDLS and YYNGEE. Trimming took 2 bases from V and 0 from J; bases not matched to a gene: 8. Sequenced input: peripheral blood. The chain carries TRBV9 and TRBJ2-1, with 16 bases matching TRBD2. The sequence was collected from a human donor with active COVID-19. The donor label of this sample is uncertain. The CDR3 reads CASSVGLAGGPFTSYNEQFF. The CDR3 coding sequence is TGTGCCAGCAGCGTGGGACTAGCGGGAGGGCCCTTTACCTCCTACAATGAGCAGTTCTTC.